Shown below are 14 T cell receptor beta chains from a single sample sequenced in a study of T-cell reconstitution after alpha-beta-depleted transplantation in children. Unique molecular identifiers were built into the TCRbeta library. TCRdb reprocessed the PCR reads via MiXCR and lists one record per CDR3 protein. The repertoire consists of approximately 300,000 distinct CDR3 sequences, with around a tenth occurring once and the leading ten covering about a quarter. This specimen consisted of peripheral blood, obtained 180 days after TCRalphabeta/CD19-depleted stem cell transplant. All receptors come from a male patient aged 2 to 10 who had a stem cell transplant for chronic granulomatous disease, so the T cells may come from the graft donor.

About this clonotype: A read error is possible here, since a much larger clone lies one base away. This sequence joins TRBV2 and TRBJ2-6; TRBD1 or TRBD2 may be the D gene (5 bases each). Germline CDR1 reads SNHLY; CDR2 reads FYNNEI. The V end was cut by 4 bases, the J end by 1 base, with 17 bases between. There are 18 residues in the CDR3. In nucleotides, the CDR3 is TGTGCCAGCAGTGTTCCTGGGCCAGGGAGATCTGGGGCCAACGTCCTGACTTTC. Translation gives CASSVPGPGRSGANVLTF. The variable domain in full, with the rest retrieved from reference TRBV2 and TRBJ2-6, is EPEVTQTPSHQVTQMGQEVILRCVPISNHLYFYWYRQILGQKVEFLVSFYNNEISEKSEIFDDQFSVERPDGSNFTLKIRSTKLEDSAMYFCASSVPGPGRSGANVLTFGAGSRLTVL.

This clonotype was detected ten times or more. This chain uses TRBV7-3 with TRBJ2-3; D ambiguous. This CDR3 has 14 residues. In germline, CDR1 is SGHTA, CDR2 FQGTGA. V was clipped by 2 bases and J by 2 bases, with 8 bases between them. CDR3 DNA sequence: TGTGCCAGCAGCTTATTAAGACTCACAGATACGCAGTATTTT. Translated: CASSLLRLTDTQYF.

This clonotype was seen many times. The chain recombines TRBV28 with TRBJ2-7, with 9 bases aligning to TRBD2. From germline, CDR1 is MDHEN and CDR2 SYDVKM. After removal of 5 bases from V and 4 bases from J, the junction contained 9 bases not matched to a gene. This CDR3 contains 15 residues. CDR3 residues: CASSPGGSGSYEQYF. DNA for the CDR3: TGTGCCAGCAGTCCGGGGGGTAGCGGGAGTTACGAGCAGTACTTC.

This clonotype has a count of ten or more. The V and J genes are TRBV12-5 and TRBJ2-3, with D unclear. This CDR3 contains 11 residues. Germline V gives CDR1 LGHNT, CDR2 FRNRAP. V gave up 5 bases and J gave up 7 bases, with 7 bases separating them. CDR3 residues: CASGDLNTQYF. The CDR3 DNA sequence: TGTGCTAGTGGTGACTTGAATACGCAGTATTTT.

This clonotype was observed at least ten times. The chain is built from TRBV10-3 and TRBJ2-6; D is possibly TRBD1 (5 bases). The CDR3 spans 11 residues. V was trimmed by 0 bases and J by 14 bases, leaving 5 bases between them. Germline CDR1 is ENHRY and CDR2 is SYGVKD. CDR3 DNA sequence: TGTGCCATCAGTGAGTCGGGGCTCCTGACTTTC. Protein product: CAISESGLLTF.

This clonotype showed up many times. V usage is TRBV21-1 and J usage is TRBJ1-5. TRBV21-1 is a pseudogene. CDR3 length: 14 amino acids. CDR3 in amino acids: CASSKGHNNQPQHF. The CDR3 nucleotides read TGTGCCAGCAGCAAAGGACACAACAATCAGCCCCAGCATTTT.

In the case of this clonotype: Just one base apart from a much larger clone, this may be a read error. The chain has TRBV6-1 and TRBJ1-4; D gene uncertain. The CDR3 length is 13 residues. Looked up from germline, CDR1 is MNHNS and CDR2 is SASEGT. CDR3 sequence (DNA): TGTGCCACCAGGCCCTCCACAGCCGAAAAACCGTTTTTT. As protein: CATRPSTAEKPFF.

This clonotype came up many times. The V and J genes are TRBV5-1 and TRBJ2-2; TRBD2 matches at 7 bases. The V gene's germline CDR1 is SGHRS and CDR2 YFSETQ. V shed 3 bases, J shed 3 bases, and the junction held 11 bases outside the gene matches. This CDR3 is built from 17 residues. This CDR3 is CASSSSSAGAYTGELFF. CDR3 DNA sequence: TGCGCCAGCAGCTCTTCCTCGGCGGGAGCGTACACCGGGGAGCTGTTTTTT. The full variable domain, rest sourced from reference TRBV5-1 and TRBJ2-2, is KAGVTQTPRYLIKTRGQQVTLSCSPISGHRSVSWYQQTPGQGLQFLFEYFSETQRNKGNFPGRFSGRQFSNSRSEMNVSTLELGDSALYLCASSSSSAGAYTGELFFGEGSRLTVL.

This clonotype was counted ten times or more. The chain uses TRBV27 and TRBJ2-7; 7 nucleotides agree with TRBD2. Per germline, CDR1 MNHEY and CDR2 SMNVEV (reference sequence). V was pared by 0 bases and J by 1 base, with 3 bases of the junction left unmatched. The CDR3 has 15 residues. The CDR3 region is CASSLSGLGSYEQYF. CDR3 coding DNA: TGTGCCAGCAGTTTATCTGGACTAGGATCCTACGAGCAGTACTTC.

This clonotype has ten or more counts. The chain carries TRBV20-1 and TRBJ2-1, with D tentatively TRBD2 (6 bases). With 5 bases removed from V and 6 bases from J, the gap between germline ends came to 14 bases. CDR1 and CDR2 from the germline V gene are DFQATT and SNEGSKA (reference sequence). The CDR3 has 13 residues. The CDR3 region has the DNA TGCAGTGCTCCGGGGGTGGGCAGCAATGAGCAGTTCTTC. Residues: CSAPGVGSNEQFF.

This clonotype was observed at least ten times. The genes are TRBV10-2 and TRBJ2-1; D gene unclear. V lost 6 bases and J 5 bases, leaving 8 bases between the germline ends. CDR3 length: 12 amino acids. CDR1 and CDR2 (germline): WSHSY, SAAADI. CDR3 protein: CASRISDNEQFF. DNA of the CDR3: TGCGCCAGCAGGATTTCAGACAATGAGCAGTTCTTC.

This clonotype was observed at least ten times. In DNA form, the CDR3 reads TGTGCCAGCAGCCAGGCTCGGGGACCCTCCTACGAGCAGTACTTC. It translates to CASSQARGPSYEQYF. V gene TRBV4-2 combines with J gene TRBJ2-7; TRBD1 or TRBD2 may be the D gene (5 bases each). CDR1 and CDR2 (germline): LGHNA, YNFKEQ. The CDR3 covers 15 residues. V shed 3 bases and J shed 0 bases, with 12 bases lying between them.

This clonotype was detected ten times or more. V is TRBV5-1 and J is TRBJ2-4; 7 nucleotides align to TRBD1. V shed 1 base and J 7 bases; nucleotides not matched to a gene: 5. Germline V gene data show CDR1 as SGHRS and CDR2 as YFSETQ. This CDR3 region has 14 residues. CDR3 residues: CASSLRSGGNIQYF. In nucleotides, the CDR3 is TGCGCCAGCAGCTTGCGGTCAGGGGGTAACATTCAGTACTTC.

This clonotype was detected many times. CDR3 region: CAIRALAVTGELFF. The CDR3 DNA reads as TGTGCCATCAGAGCCTTAGCGGTAACCGGGGAGCTGTTTTTT. This chain uses TRBV10-3 with TRBJ2-2; a possible D gene is TRBD2 (6 bases). This CDR3 region has 14 residues. V was shortened by 6 bases and J by 5 bases, with 13 bases between the two germline ends. Per the germline V gene, CDR1 is ENHRY and CDR2 is SYGVKD.